This T cell receptor beta chain comes out of a study of T cell clonotyping in hematopoietic cell transplantation. Clones were read by immunoSEQ multiplex PCR, and TCRdb kept only the in-frame ones, dropping some. The sample holds around 7,300 clones; 98% are singletons and the top ten take roughly 0.59%. V gave up 1 base and J gave up 0 bases, with 10 bases separating them. This CDR3 has 17 amino acids. From germline, CDR1 is MNHEY and CDR2 SMNVEV (reference sequence). The chain combines TRBV27 with TRBJ1-6, with D possibly TRBD1 on 5 matching bases. The TCR sequence derives from a male patient between 60 and 69 years old who had an allogeneic stem cell transplant from a related donor, so the T cells may come from the graft donor. Some clones in this sample may be carry-over from other donors' samples. Specimen: PBMCs, collected 30 days after allogeneic stem cell transplant. The CDR3 coding sequence is TGTGCCAGCAGTTTATGGACATCTAGCTCCTATAATTCACCCCTCCACTTT. Its translation: CASSLWTSSSYNSPLHF.